The clone carrying this T cell receptor beta chain was recorded many times. Antigen unknown. TCRdb analysed the 5' RACE reads with MiXCR anew, one entry per CDR3 protein. The table includes around 150,000 distinct CDR3 sequences, around 16% detected once. This sample was taken from a study of CD8 T cells in ankylosing spondylitis. Study-wide points: Made up of eight highly homologous variants, a TCR beta motif appeared characteristic of ankylosing spondylitis blood. Reportedly, disease-linked clones are significantly enriched in ankylosing spondylitis patients' matched synovial fluid.

V trimming: 4 bases; J trimming: 0 bases; junction bases outside the gene matches: 5. Germline V gene sequence: CDR1 MGHRA, CDR2 YSYEKL. The CDR3 runs 16 residues. Sequencing input: blood, either unsorted or a sorted T cell fraction (not recorded which). The receptor was derived from a male donor with ankylosing spondylitis or in good health (not recorded which). The gene calls are TRBV4-1 and TRBJ2-1; 8 bases map to TRBD2. The CDR3 nucleotides read TGCGCCAGCAGCCGCAGCGGGGGAAGCTCCTACAATGAGCAGTTCTTC. It translates to CASSRSGGSSYNEQFF.